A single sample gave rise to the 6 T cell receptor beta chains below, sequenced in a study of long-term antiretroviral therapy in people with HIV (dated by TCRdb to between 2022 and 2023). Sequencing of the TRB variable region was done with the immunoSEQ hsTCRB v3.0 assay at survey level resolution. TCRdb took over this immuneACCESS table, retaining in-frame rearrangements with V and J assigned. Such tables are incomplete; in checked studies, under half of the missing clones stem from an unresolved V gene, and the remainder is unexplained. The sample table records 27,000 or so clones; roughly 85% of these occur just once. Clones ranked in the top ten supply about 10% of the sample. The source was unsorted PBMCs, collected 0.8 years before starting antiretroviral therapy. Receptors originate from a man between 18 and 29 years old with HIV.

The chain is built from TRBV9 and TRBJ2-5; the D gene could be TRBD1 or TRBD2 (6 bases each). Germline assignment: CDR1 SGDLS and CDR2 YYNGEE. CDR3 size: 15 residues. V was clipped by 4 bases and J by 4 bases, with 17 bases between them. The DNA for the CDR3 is TGTGCCAGCAGCCCCCGCCGGGGGCTAGCAGAGACCCAGTACTTC. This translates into CASSPRRGLAETQYF.

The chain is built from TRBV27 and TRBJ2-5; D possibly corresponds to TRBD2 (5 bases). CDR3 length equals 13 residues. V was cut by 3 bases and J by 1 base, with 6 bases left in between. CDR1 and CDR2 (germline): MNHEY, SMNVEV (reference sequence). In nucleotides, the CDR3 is TGTGCCAGCAGTTTTCTAGCCCAAGAGACCCAGTACTTC. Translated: CASSFLAQETQYF.

The CDR3 nucleotides are TGTGCCAGCAGCTTAAATTACGGGTACGAGCAGTACTTC. This gives the protein CASSLNYGYEQYF. The chain couples TRBV7-3 to TRBJ2-7; D is ambiguous. CDR3 size: 13 residues. Germline CDR1 is SGHTA and CDR2 is FQGTGA. The V end lost 1 base, the J end lost 4 bases, and 8 bases lay between the germline ends. Using reference TRBV7-3 and TRBJ2-7 for the parts outside the CDR3, the full variable domain is GAGVSQTPSNKVTEKGKYVELRCDPISGHTALYWYRQSLGQGPEFLIYFQGTGAADDSGLPNDRFFAVRPEGSVSTLKIQRTERGDSAVYLCASSLNYGYEQYFGPGTRLTVT.

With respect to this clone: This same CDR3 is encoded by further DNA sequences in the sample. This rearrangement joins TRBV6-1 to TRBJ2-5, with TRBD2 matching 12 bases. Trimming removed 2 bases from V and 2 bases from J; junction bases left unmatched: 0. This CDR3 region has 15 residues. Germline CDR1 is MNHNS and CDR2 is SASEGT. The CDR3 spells CASSELAGGQETQYF. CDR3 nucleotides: TGTGCCAGCAGTGAACTAGCGGGGGGGCAAGAGACCCAGTACTTC.

The CDR3, as DNA: TGTGCCAGTAGTATATCTGGCCGCGGGGAGCTGTTTTTT. Protein product: CASSISGRGELFF. V and J are TRBV19 and TRBJ2-2; D call uncertain. Trimming took off 2 bases at V and 7 bases at J, with 8 bases between the two ends. Germline loops: CDR1 LNHDA, CDR2 SQIVND (reference sequence). The CDR3 runs to 13 residues.

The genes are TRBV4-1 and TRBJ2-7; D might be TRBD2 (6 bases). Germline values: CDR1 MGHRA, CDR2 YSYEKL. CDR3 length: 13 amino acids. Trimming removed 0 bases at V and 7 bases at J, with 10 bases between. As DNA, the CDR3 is TGCGCCAGCAGCCAAGATTTGGGGGGAGAGCAGTACTTC. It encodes CASSQDLGGEQYF.